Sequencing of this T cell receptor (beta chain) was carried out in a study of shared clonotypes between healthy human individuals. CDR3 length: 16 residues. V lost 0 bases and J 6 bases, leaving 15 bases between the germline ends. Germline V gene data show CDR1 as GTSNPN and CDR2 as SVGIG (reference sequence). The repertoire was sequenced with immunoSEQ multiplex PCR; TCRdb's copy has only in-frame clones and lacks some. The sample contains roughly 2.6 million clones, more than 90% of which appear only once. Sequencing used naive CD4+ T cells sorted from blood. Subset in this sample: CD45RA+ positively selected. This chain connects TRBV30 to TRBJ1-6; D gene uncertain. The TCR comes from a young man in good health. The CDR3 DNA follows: TGTGCCTGGAGTGTATCGCGCAGCGGCCTTAATTCACCCCTCCACTTT. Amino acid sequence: CAWSVSRSGLNSPLHF.